This is a list of T cell receptor beta chains from one sample in a study of T cell repertoires in cytomegalovirus infection. Each CDR3 protein gets one entry after TCRdb re-called the reads with MiXCR. In the table there are 450,000 to 600,000 distinct CDR3 sequences, about 11% of which are singletons. The sequenced sample consisted of PBMCs. These receptors all come from a human donor in good health (CMV status not recorded). Some clones in this sample may be carry-over from other donors' samples. Both conserved end residues are part of each CDR3. The D gene is left open where the match is weak. A row's size may be missing; if present it is once, few, many or a size class.

V gene	J gene	D gene	clone size	CDR3 DNA	CDR3 protein
TRBV9	TRBJ2-1	TRBD1	few	TGTGCCAGCAGCGTGCGACAGGGGATTTTGAATGAGCAGTTCTTC	CASSVRQGILNEQFF
TRBV19	TRBJ1-1	TRBD1	many	TGTGCCAGTAGTCCCCCCCTACAGGGGACTGAAGCTTTCTTT	CASSPPLQGTEAFF
TRBV11-2	TRBJ2-4	TRBD2	many	TGTGCCAGCACCCCGGGACTAGCGGGGGGGCGAGCCAAAAACATTCAGTACTTC	CASTPGLAGGRAKNIQYF
TRBV6-6	TRBJ1-4	TRBD1	-	TGTGCCAGCAGTTATCGGGACAGGAGCGAAAAACTGTTTTTT	CASSYRDRSEKLFF
TRBV7-9	TRBJ1-1	TRBD1	many	TGTGCCAGCAGCAGCCGGACAGGGGAAGGGACTGAAGCTTTCTTT	CASSSRTGEGTEAFF
TRBV7-8	TRBJ2-3	TRBD1	many	TGTGCCAGCAGCTTAAATAGGGGGCGCATAGATACGCAGTATTTT	CASSLNRGRIDTQYF
TRBV6-1	TRBJ2-3	-	many	TGTGCCAGCAGTGCACAGCTCACAGATACGCAGTATTTT	CASSAQLTDTQYF
TRBV7-3	TRBJ1-1	TRBD1	many	TGTGCCAGCAGCGCCAGGGGGGGAAGCACTGAAGCTTTCTTT	CASSARGGSTEAFF
TRBV14	TRBJ1-1	-	-	TGTGCCAGCAGCCAAGAGTTGGGGTTCATGAACACTGAAGCTTTCTTT	CASSQELGFMNTEAFF
TRBV18	TRBJ1-1	-	-	TGTGCCAGCTCACCGGCCCTAGGCAAGAACACTGAAGCTTTCTTT	CASSPALGKNTEAFF
TRBV23-1	TRBJ2-1	TRBD1	few	TGCGCCAGCAGTCAAGGACAGGGGATCCATGAGCAGTTCTTC	CASSQGQGIHEQFF
TRBV29-1	TRBJ2-7	TRBD2	once	TGCAGCGTTCGACTAGGACTAGCGGGGGCCCACGAGCAGTACTTC	CSVRLGLAGAHEQYF
TRBV6-6	TRBJ2-7	TRBD1	-	TGTGCCAGCCTAAGCTTCGGACAGGGGAAGTCCTACGAGCAGTACTTC	CASLSFGQGKSYEQYF
TRBV5-6	TRBJ1-1	-	few	TGTGCCAGCCGGGGGAGGGTGAACACTGAAGCTTTCTTT	CASRGRVNTEAFF
TRBV4-2	TRBJ2-7	TRBD1	many	TGTGCCAGCAGCCAGGAACCCGGGACAGGGGACTACGAGCAGTACTTC	CASSQEPGTGDYEQYF
TRBV19	TRBJ2-7	TRBD1	many	TGTGCCAGTAGCCCCCTTGGCCAGGGGGCTTACGAGCAGTACTTC	CASSPLGQGAYEQYF
TRBV7-9	TRBJ2-1	TRBD1	many	TGTGCCAGCAGCCCTAGACAGGGGTCCGGGGGTGAGCAGTTCTTC	CASSPRQGSGGEQFF
TRBV7-2	TRBJ2-5	-	many	TGTGCCAGCAGCTTCTCCGGGACGGACCAAGAGACCCAGTACTTC	CASSFSGTDQETQYF
TRBV20-1	TRBJ2-7	TRBD1	-	TGCAGTGCAAGACAGGGGGCCTCAACTAGGTACGAGCAGTACTTC	CSARQGASTRYEQYF
TRBV29-1	TRBJ1-1	-	few	TGCAGCGTCCTTACAGGGACCAACACTGAAGCTTTCTTT	CSVLTGTNTEAFF
TRBV28	TRBJ1-5	-	many	TGTGCCAGCAGCCTAGGGGGGGGATACCATCAGCCCCAGCATTTT	CASSLGGGYHQPQHF
TRBV20-1	TRBJ2-3	-	many	TGCAGTGCTAGTTATGGCGGGGGCACAGATACGCAGTATTTT	CSASYGGGTDTQYF
TRBV6-2/TRBV6-3	TRBJ2-5	TRBD2	many	TGTGCCAGCAGTTATGGGCTAGCGGATCAAGAGACCCAGTACTTC	CASSYGLADQETQYF
TRBV7-2	TRBJ2-1	-	many	TGTGCCAGCAGCTCGGGACCGGTCTCCTACAATGAGCAGTTCTTC	CASSSGPVSYNEQFF
TRBV19	TRBJ2-3	-	many	TGTGCCAGTAGTATTTTTGGGCAAAGCACAGATACGCAGTATTTT	CASSIFGQSTDTQYF
TRBV12-3/TRBV12-4	TRBJ2-3	TRBD2	many	TGTGCCAGCAGTTCACAGCTGCGACTAGCGGGAGTGTCAGATACGCAGTATTTT	CASSSQLRLAGVSDTQYF
TRBV29-1	TRBJ1-1	-	many	TGCAGCGTTGTTGGACGAGGGGGGACTGAAGCTTTCTTT	CSVVGRGGTEAFF
TRBV6-1	TRBJ1-2	-	many	TGTGCCAGCAGTGACTCGCCAACTCTCAGGGGCTATGGCTACACCTTC	CASSDSPTLRGYGYTF
TRBV6-1	TRBJ2-1	-	many	TGTGCCACCCAAACGGGGTGGGGCTCCTACAATGAGCAGTTCTTC	CATQTGWGSYNEQFF
TRBV11-2	TRBJ2-1	TRBD1	many	TGTGCCAGCAGCTCCCACAGGGGCGCGGGCTCCTACAATGAGCAGTTCTTC	CASSSHRGAGSYNEQFF
TRBV12-3/TRBV12-4	TRBJ1-5	TRBD1	many	TGTGCCAGCAGTCGTAGGGACAGGTTCAATCCTAGCAATCAGCCCCAGCATTTT	CASSRRDRFNPSNQPQHF
TRBV10-3	TRBJ2-2	-	-	TGTGCCATCAGGGCTACGAACACCGGGGAGCTGTTTTTT	CAIRATNTGELFF
TRBV7-8	TRBJ1-2	-	few	TGTGCCAGCAGCTTAGGGGACGCGGTTTATGGCTACACCTTC	CASSLGDAVYGYTF
TRBV20-1	TRBJ2-7	-	many	TGCAGTGCTAGATCTAGCAGATCCTACGAGCAGTACTTC	CSARSSRSYEQYF
TRBV20-1	TRBJ2-7	TRBD2	once	TGCAGTGCTAGAGATATCCGGGGGGTTTCCTACGAGCAGTACTTC	CSARDIRGVSYEQYF
TRBV6-1	TRBJ2-5	-	many	TGTGCCACTAGGGGGGGCGGAGTAGGAGAGACCCAGTACTTC	CATRGGGVGETQYF